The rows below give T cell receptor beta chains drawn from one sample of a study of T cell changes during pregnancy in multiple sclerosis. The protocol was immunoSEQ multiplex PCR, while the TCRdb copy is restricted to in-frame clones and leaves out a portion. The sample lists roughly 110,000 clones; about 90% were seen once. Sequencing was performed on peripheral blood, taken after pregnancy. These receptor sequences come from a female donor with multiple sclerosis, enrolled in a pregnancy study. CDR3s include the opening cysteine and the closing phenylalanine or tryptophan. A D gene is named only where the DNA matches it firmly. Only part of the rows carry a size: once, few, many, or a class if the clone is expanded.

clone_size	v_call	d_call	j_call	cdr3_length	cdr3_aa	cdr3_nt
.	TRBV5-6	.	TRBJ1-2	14	CASSRNTGTAGYTF	TGTGCCAGCAGCAGAAATACAGGGACGGCGGGCTACACCTTC
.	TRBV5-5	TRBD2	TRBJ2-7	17	CASSLGDPSGRGFEQYF	TGTGCCAGCAGCTTGGGGGATCCTAGCGGGAGAGGGTTCGAGCAGTACTTC
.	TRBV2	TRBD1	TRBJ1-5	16	CASSLYRGDSNQPQHF	TGTGCCAGCAGCCTCTACAGGGGCGATAGCAATCAGCCCCAGCATTTT
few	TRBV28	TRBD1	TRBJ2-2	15	CASSSDRGKTGELFF	TGTGCCAGCAGTTCAGACAGGGGGAAAACCGGGGAGCTGTTTTTT
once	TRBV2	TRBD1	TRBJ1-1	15	CASSSVPGQATEAFF	TGTGCCAGCAGTTCCGTACCGGGACAGGCTACTGAAGCTTTCTTT
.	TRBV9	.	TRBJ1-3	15	CASSVDGRLGNTIYF	TGTGCCAGCAGCGTAGATGGCCGTTTGGGAAACACCATATATTTT
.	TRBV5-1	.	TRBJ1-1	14	CASSGGHPNTEAFF	TGCGCCAGCAGCGGGGGACATCCGAACACTGAAGCTTTCTTT
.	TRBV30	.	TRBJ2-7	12	CAWSYDSYEQYF	TGTGCCTGGAGTTACGACAGCTACGAGCAGTACTTC
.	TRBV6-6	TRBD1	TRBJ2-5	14	CASSYDAGGGTQYF	TGTGCCAGCAGTTACGATGCAGGGGGTGGGACCCAGTACTTC
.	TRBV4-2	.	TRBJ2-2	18	CASSQGAGGAGNTGELFF	TGTGCCAGCAGCCAAGGCGCTGGGGGGGCTGGGAACACCGGGGAGCTGTTTTTT
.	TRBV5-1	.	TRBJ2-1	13	CASSFSPGYEQFF	TGCGCCAGCAGCTTCTCCCCGGGGTATGAGCAGTTCTTC
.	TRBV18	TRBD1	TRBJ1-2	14	CASSPPTRQGGYTF	TGTGCCAGCTCACCCCCCACCCGACAGGGAGGCTACACCTTC
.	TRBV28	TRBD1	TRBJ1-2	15	CATKLEQGVYYGYTF	TGTGCCACCAAGTTGGAACAGGGGGTATACTATGGCTACACCTTC
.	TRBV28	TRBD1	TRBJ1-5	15	CASTSTGVGNQPQHF	TGTGCCAGCACCTCAACAGGGGTGGGCAATCAGCCCCAGCATTTT
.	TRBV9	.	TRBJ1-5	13	CASSTDTHQPQHF	TGTGCCAGCAGCACCGACACTCATCAGCCCCAGCATTTT
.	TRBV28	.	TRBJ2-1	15	CASSLVVGVNNEQFF	TGTGCCAGCAGTTTGGTAGTAGGGGTTAACAATGAGCAGTTCTTC
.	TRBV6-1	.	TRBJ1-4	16	CASSEVTPATNEKLFF	TGTGCCAGCAGTGAAGTGACACCTGCAACTAATGAAAAACTGTTTTTT
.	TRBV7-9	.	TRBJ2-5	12	CASSRNQETQYF	TGTGCCAGCAGCCGTAACCAAGAGACCCAGTACTTC
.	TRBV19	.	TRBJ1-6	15	CASSFDQAGVSPLHF	TGTGCCAGTAGTTTTGACCAGGCCGGGGTTTCACCCCTCCACTTT
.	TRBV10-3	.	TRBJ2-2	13	CAIGQGGTGELFF	TGTGCCATCGGACAGGGAGGGACCGGGGAGCTGTTTTTT
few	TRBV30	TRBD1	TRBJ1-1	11	CAGRGSTEAFF	TGTGCCGGCAGGGGGAGCACTGAAGCTTTCTTT